This T cell receptor (beta chain) was sequenced for a study of tumor-infiltrating lymphocytes in primary liver carcinoma. Whole-study context: Subjects consisted of male and female patients aged 30 to 69 years. Every sample contained roughly 3.65 to 8 million productive TCRbeta reads, and these numbers were similar from one tissue type to another.

Out of unsorted whole blood came the blood RNA, and germline DNA was extracted as well. They drew four milliliters of peripheral blood before surgery. Points on this clonotype: Its antigen is still unknown. No conserved phenylalanine or tryptophan is present at the end of the CDR3, so a read error is the likely explanation.

Synthesis of TCR beta cDNA was carried out from around 540 ng total RNA with a constant-region primer. Amplification in three nested multiplex PCR rounds with slightly modified ARM-PCR gave rise to TCR beta libraries. Amplification in the first two PCR rounds was performed using TRBV1-TRBV30 forward primers and a C-beta reverse primer for approximately 10 cycles each. TCRdb redid the calling of the multiplex PCR reads with MiXCR, one entry per CDR3 protein. The sample consists of 180,000 or so distinct CDR3 sequences, 50% to 75% of them appearing once. Study outcomes and limitations: Tumors carried a top-250-clone fraction significantly exceeding that of blood (p = 0.039).

V was pared by 5 bases and J by 0 bases, with 20 bases between. CDR1 and CDR2 from the germline V gene are SGHAT and FQDESV (reference sequence). The CDR3 runs 17 residues. The chain links TRBV11-1 to TRBJ2-7, with a tentative D call TRBD2 (6 bases). The sequence came from a middle-aged man with primary liver carcinoma and hepatitis B virus infection. The sample taken for sequencing was peripheral blood. The CDR3 is CASSASLFSGSSYEQYL. The CDR3 nucleotides are TGTGCCAGCAGCGCTTCACTCTTTAGCGGAAGCTCCTACGAGCAGTACTTA.